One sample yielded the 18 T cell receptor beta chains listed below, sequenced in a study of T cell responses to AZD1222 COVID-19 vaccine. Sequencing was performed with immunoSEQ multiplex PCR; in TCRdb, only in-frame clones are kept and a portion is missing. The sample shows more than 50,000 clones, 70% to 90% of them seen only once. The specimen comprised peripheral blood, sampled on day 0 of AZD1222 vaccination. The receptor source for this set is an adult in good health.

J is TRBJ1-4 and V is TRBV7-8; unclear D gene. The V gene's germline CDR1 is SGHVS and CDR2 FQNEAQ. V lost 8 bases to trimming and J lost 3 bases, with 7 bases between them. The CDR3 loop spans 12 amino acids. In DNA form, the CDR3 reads TGTGCCAGCGGTGAGCCTAATGAAAAACTGTTTTTT. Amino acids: CASGEPNEKLFF.

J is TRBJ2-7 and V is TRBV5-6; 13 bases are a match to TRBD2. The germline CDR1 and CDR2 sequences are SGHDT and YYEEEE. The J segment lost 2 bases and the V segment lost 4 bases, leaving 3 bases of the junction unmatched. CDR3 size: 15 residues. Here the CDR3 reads CASSPGTSGTYEQYF. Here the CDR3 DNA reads TGTGCCAGCAGCCCCGGGACTAGCGGGACCTACGAGCAGTACTTC.

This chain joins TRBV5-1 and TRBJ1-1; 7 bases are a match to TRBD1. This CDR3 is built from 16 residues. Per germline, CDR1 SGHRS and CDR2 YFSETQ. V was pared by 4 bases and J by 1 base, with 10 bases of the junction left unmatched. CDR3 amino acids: CASSKLEGAQNTEAFF. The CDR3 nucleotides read TGCGCCAGCAGCAAACTGGAGGGGGCCCAGAACACTGAAGCTTTCTTT.

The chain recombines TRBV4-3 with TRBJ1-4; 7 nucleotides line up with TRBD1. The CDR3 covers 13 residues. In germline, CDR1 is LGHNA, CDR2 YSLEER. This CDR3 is CPGQGATNEKLFF. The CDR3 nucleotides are TGCCCCGGGCAGGGGGCAACTAATGAAAAACTGTTTTTT.

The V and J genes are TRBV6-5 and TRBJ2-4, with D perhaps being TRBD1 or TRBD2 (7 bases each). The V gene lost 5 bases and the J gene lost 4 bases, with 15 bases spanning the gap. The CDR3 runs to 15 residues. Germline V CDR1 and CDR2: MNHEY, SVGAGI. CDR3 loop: CASSQGGGAKNIQYF. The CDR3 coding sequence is TGTGCCAGCAGTCAGGGGGGGGGCGCAAAAAACATTCAGTACTTC.

CDR3: CASSYSSGSGANVLTF. The CDR3 DNA reads TGTGCCAGCAGTTACTCATCCGGGTCTGGGGCCAACGTCCTGACTTTC. This chain joins TRBV6-5 and TRBJ2-6; D gene unclear. Germline V gives CDR1 MNHEY, CDR2 SVGAGI. Trimming stripped 0 bases from V and 1 base from J, with 7 bases between. This CDR3 region has 16 residues.

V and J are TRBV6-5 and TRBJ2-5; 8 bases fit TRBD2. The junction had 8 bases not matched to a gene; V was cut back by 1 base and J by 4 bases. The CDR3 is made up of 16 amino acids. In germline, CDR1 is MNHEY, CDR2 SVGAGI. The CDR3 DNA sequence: TGTGCCAGCAGTTACTATTCCGGGGGGGCCTTAGAGACCCAGTACTTC. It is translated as CASSYYSGGALETQYF.

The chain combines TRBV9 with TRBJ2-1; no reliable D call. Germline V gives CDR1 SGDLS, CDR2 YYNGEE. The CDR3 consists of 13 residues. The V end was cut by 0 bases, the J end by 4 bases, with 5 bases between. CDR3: CASSVDRYNEQFF. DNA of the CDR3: TGTGCCAGCAGCGTAGACAGATACAATGAGCAGTTCTTC.

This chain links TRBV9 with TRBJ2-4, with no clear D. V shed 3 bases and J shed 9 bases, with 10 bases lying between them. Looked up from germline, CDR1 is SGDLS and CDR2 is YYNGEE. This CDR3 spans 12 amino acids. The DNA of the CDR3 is TGTGCCAGCAGCGCGGCCTCGGGCATTCAGTACTTC. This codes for CASSAASGIQYF. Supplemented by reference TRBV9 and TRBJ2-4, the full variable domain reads DSGVTQTPKHLITATGQRVTLRCSPRSGDLSVYWYQQSLDQGLQFLIQYYNGEERAKGNILERFSAQQFPDLHSELNLSSLELGDSALYFCASSAASGIQYFGAGTRLSVL.

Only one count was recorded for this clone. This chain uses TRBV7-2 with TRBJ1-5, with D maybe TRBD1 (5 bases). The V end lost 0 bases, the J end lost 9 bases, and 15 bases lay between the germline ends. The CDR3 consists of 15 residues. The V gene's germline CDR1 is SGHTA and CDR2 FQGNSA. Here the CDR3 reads CASSLAGTSRGPQHF. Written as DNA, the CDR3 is TGTGCCAGCAGCTTAGCTGGGACCTCTCGAGGGCCCCAGCATTTT.

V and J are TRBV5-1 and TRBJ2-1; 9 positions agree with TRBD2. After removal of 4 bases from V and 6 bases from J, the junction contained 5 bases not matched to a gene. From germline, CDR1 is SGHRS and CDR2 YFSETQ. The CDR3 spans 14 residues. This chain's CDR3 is CASSPGGGVNEQFF. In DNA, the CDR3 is TGCGCCAGCAGCCCCGGCGGGGGGGTCAATGAGCAGTTCTTC.

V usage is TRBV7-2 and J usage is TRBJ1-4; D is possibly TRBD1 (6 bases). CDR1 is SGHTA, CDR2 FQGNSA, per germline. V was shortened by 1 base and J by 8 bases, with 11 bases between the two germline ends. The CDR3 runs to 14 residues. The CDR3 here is CASSLEQGREKLFF. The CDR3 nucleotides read TGTGCCAGCAGCTTAGAACAGGGTCGGGAAAAACTGTTTTTT.

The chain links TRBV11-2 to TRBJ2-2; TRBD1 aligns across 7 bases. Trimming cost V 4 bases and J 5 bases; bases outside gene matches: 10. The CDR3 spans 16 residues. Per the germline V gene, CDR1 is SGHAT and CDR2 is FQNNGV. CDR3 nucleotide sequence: TGTGCCAGCAGCTCGACTACCAAGACAGGGACCGGGGAGCTGTTTTTT. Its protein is CASSSTTKTGTGELFF.

CDR3 nucleotides: TGTGCCAGCAGCCGGACAAGGGACCGTCGGTTAAGGAGCCCTGAAGCTTTCTTT. It codes for CASSRTRDRRLRSPEAFF. This chain connects TRBV5-6 to TRBJ1-1, with D perhaps TRBD1 (5 bases). Trimming pared 4 bases from V and 6 bases from J, leaving 28 bases between. The CDR3 is 18 residues long. Germline values: CDR1 SGHDT, CDR2 YYEEEE.

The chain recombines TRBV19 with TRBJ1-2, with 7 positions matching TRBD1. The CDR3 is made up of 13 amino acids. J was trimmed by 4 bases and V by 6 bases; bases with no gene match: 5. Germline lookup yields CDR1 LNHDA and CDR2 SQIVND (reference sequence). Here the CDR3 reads CASRPDRAYGYTF. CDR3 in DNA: TGTGCCAGTAGACCCGACAGGGCCTATGGCTACACCTTC.

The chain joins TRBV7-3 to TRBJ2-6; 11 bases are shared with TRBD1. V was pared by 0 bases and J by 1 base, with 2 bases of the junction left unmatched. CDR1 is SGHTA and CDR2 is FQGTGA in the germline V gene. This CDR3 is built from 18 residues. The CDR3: CASSLTGTGGSGANVLTF. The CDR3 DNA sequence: TGTGCCAGCAGCTTAACGGGGACAGGGGGATCTGGGGCCAACGTCCTGACTTTC. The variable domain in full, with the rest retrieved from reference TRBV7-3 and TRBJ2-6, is GAGVSQTPSNKVTEKGKYVELRCDPISGHTALYWYRQSLGQGPEFLIYFQGTGAADDSGLPNDRFFAVRPEGSVSTLKIQRTERGDSAVYLCASSLTGTGGSGANVLTFGAGSRLTVL.

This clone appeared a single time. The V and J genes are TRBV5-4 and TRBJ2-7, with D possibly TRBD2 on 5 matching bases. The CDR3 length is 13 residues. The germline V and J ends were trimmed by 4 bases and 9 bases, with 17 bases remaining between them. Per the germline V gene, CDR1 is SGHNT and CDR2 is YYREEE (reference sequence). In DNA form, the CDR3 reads TGTGCCAGCAGCCTACAGACGGACTTAGTGCAGTACTTC. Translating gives CASSLQTDLVQYF. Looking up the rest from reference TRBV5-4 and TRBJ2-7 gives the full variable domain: ETGVTQSPTHLIKTRGQQVTLRCSSQSGHNTVSWYQQALGQGPQFIFQYYREEENGRGNFPPRFSGLQFPNYSSELNVNALELDDSALYLCASSLQTDLVQYFGPGTRLTVT.

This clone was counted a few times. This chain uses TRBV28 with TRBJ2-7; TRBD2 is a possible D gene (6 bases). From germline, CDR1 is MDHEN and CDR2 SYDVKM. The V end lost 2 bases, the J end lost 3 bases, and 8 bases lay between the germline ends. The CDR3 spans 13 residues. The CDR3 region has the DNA TGTGCCAGCAGTTTAAAGACTAGCTACGAGCAGTACTTC. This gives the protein CASSLKTSYEQYF. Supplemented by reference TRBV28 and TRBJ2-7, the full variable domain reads DVKVTQSSRYLVKRTGEKVFLECVQDMDHENMFWYRQDPGLGLRLIYFSYDVKMKEKGDIPEGYSVSREKKERFSLILESASTNQTSMYLCASSLKTSYEQYFGPGTRLTVT.